Below, 21 T cell receptor beta chains from the same sample are listed, as sequenced in a study of blood T cell repertoires in COVID-19. Some clones are missing from TCRdb's copy, which holds only in-frame ones; the method was immunoSEQ multiplex PCR. The sample records some 400,000 clones, around 90% being singletons. The material sequenced was peripheral blood. The receptor set was obtained from a human donor in a cohort sampled during active COVID-19.

V gene TRBV3-1 (or the pseudogene TRBV3-2) combines with J gene TRBJ1-3, with D possibly TRBD1 on 5 matching bases. V dropped 2 bases and J dropped 1 base, with 18 bases sitting between them. From germline, CDR1 is LGHDT and CDR2 YNNKEL (reference sequence). The CDR3 length is 18 residues. Here the CDR3 DNA reads TGTGCCAGCAGCCAAATGGGGCAGGCCGGTCCGTCTGGAAACACCATATATTTT. As protein: CASSQMGQAGPSGNTIYF.

The V and J genes are TRBV24-1 and TRBJ1-1, with 9 positions matching TRBD1. V dropped 4 bases and J dropped 4; count of bases not matched to a gene: 0. Per germline, CDR1 KGHDR and CDR2 SFDVKD. CDR3 length equals 13 residues. Here the CDR3 DNA reads TGTGCCACCAGTGAGACAGGGGGCACTGAAGCTTTCTTT. Translation gives CATSETGGTEAFF.

The V call is TRBV5-1, the J call TRBJ2-1; a weak D match, TRBD1 (6 bases). Trimming left V 2 bases short and J 8 bases short, with 11 bases between. The CDR3 spans 13 residues. In germline, CDR1 is SGHRS, CDR2 YFSETQ. CDR3: CASSFTGFDEQFF. The DNA of the CDR3 is TGCGCCAGCAGCTTTACAGGGTTCGATGAGCAGTTCTTC.

CDR3: CASSRDSDEKLFF. The CDR3 DNA sequence: TGTGCCAGCTCCCGGGACAGTGATGAAAAACTGTTTTTT. This chain links TRBV18 with TRBJ1-4, with 7 bases that match TRBD1. Trimming cost V 6 bases and J 6 bases; bases outside gene matches: 4. The CDR3 contains 13 residues. Per the germline V gene, CDR1 is KGHSH and CDR2 is LQKENI.

This clone was seen more than once but under ten times. The rearrangement joins TRBV30 to TRBJ1-3; 7 bases are shared with TRBD1. Germline CDR1 and CDR2: GTSNPN and SVGIG (reference sequence). The CDR3 runs 12 residues. Unmatched junction bases numbered 7, after V lost 7 bases and J lost 7 bases. The CDR3 nucleotides read TGTGCCTTTAAGACAGGGTGGAACACCATATATTTT. The encoded protein is CAFKTGWNTIYF.

V and J are TRBV4-1 and TRBJ2-2; 7 nucleotides agree with TRBD2. Germline values: CDR1 MGHRA, CDR2 YSYEKL. The CDR3 is 16 amino acids. V dropped 1 base and J dropped 5; count of bases not matched to a gene: 7. The CDR3: CASSQGDGRMTGELFF. The CDR3 nucleotides read TGCGCCAGCAGCCAAGGTGACGGGAGGATGACCGGGGAGCTGTTTTTT.

The CDR3 region is CASSQEQWEDNSPLHF. The CDR3 bases are TGCGCCAGCAGCCAAGAACAATGGGAGGATAATTCACCCCTCCACTTT. The chain is built from TRBV4-1 and TRBJ1-6; D not certain. CDR1 and CDR2 from the germline V gene are MGHRA and YSYEKL. This CDR3 has 16 residues. Trimming took 0 bases from V and 5 from J, leaving 11 bases between them.

This chain uses TRBV6-2 or TRBV6-3 with TRBJ1-1; the D is unclear. The V and J ends lost 5 bases and 0 bases respectively, with 16 bases between them. The CDR3 has 16 residues. The germline CDR1 and CDR2 sequences are MNHEY and SVGEGT. The CDR3 DNA reads as TGTGCCAGCAGTAAGCCCTATACGCAAATGAACACTGAAGCTTTCTTT. This sequence encodes CASSKPYTQMNTEAFF.

The sample holds a few counts of this clone. The chain joins TRBV9 to TRBJ2-5; 8 bases fit TRBD2. The ends lost 3 bases at V and 5 bases at J; junction bases unmatched: 12. CDR1 and CDR2 from the germline V gene are SGDLS and YYNGEE. The CDR3 consists of 16 residues. Here the CDR3 DNA reads TGTGCCAGCAGCGGTCTGAGCCCGGGGGGGCCGGAGACCCAGTACTTC. As protein: CASSGLSPGGPETQYF.

This clone showed up just once. This chain joins TRBV12-3 or TRBV12-4 and TRBJ1-2, with a tentative D call TRBD1 (6 bases). This CDR3 comprises 12 residues. V was trimmed by 4 bases and J by 10 bases, leaving 13 bases between them. In nucleotides, the CDR3 is TGTGCCAGCAGTTCGTTACAGGGCTCCTACACCTTC. Translation: CASSSLQGSYTF.

This clone has more than one count but fewer than ten. The chain employs TRBV7-3 and TRBJ1-2; 9 nucleotides align to TRBD1. CDR3 length: 15 residues. CDR1 is SGHTA, CDR2 FQGTGA, per germline. The J segment lost 9 bases and the V segment lost 0 bases, leaving 8 bases of the junction unmatched. CDR3 in DNA: TGTGCCAGCAGCTTAACGTCGGGGGACAGGGATCGCTACACCTTC. Residues: CASSLTSGDRDRYTF.

The chain combines TRBV5-1 with TRBJ2-1, with TRBD2 matching over 9 bases. Trimming cost V 1 base and J 0 bases; bases outside gene matches: 8. Germline assignment: CDR1 SGHRS and CDR2 YFSETQ. This CDR3 region has 18 residues. The DNA of the CDR3 is TGCGCCAGCAGCTTGCATCTAGCGGGAAGAAGCTCCTACAATGAGCAGTTCTTC. Encoded protein: CASSLHLAGRSSYNEQFF.

In its sample, this clone was seen once. CDR3 in amino acids: CASSQATGREYF. CDR3 DNA: TGTGCCAGCAGCCAAGCAACCGGGAGGGAGTACTTC. The gene calls are TRBV3-1 (or the pseudogene TRBV3-2) and TRBJ2-7; 8 nucleotides match TRBD2. CDR1 LGHDT and CDR2 YNNKEL come from the germline V gene (reference sequence). This CDR3 has 12 residues. Losses at the gene ends were 1 base for V and 11 bases for J; bases not matched to a gene: 4.

The chain recombines TRBV27 with TRBJ1-2; D is undetermined. This CDR3 is 16 amino acids long. The V end was cut by 5 bases, the J end by 4 bases, with 20 bases between. The germline CDR1 and CDR2 sequences are MNHEY and SMNVEV (reference sequence). CDR3: CASSHFGRGRGYGYTF. DNA for the CDR3: TGTGCCAGCAGTCATTTTGGTCGCGGCCGGGGCTATGGCTACACCTTC.

This chain uses TRBV9 with TRBJ2-1; 12 nucleotides line up with TRBD2. The CDR3 runs 15 residues. The V and J ends lost 3 bases and 4 bases, in that order; junction bases with no gene match: 2. Germline CDR1 and CDR2: SGDLS and YYNGEE. For the CDR3, the DNA is TGTGCCAGCAGCGGGACTAGCGGGGTTTACAATGAGCAGTTCTTC. It codes for CASSGTSGVYNEQFF.

The rearrangement uses TRBV9 and TRBJ2-3, with 10 bases matching TRBD2. Germline V gives CDR1 SGDLS, CDR2 YYNGEE. The CDR3 is made up of 16 amino acids. J lost 7 bases, V lost 3 bases, and 11 bases had no gene match. CDR3: CASSEGLAGVAHTQYF. The DNA for the CDR3 is TGTGCCAGCAGCGAAGGGCTAGCGGGAGTCGCACATACGCAGTATTTT.

DNA for the CDR3: TGTGCCAGCACCGGGACTAGCGGGAATTCCTACAATGAGCAGTTCTTC. It translates to CASTGTSGNSYNEQFF. The chain joins TRBV2 to TRBJ2-1; 13 bases are a match to TRBD2. V shed 7 bases, J shed 1 base, and the junction held 4 bases outside the gene matches. Germline CDR1 SNHLY, CDR2 FYNNEI. The CDR3 is 16 residues long.

This clone was recorded a few times. The rearrangement joins TRBV5-4 to TRBJ1-1; no reliable D call. CDR3 length: 13 amino acids. CDR1 is SGHNT and CDR2 is YYREEE in the germline V gene (reference sequence). Trimming pared 3 bases from V and 3 bases from J, leaving 9 bases between. CDR3 sequence reads: CASSSPEDTEAFF. CDR3 in DNA: TGTGCCAGCAGCTCCCCTGAGGACACTGAAGCTTTCTTT.

The chain recombines TRBV9 with TRBJ1-5; 7 positions agree with TRBD1. This CDR3 is built from 14 residues. From germline, CDR1 is SGDLS and CDR2 YYNGEE. J gave up 5 bases and V 0 bases, and 2 bases lay outside the gene matches. This chain's CDR3 is CASSVGQGDQPQHF. CDR3 nucleotides: TGTGCCAGCAGCGTAGGGCAGGGGGATCAGCCCCAGCATTTT.

This clone has just one count. The gene calls are TRBV5-1 and TRBJ2-7, with 9 bases that match TRBD2. Germline V lookup: CDR1 SGHRS, CDR2 YFSETQ. The CDR3 totals 15 residues. The ends lost 0 bases at V and 4 bases at J; junction bases unmatched: 5. The CDR3, as DNA: TGCGCCAGCAGCTTGGTAGCGGGAGACAGGTACGAGCAGTACTTC. Translating gives CASSLVAGDRYEQYF.

This clone has more than one count but fewer than ten. The gene calls are TRBV18 and TRBJ2-3; 8 bases align to TRBD2. This CDR3 spans 16 amino acids. Germline lookup yields CDR1 KGHSH and CDR2 LQKENI. The trim removed 3 bases at V and 2 bases at J, leaving 7 bases unmatched. The CDR3 loop is CASSPLPGGNTDTQYF. The CDR3 region has the DNA TGTGCCAGCTCACCCCTTCCGGGAGGGAACACAGATACGCAGTATTTT.